The 2 T cell receptor beta chains reported below all come from one sample, sequenced in a study of CD8 T cells in Susac syndrome. The RNA, about 0.45 to 1 ug, was put through reverse transcription using random hexamers. TCRdb reprocessed the immunoSEQ multiplex PCR reads via MiXCR and lists one record per CDR3 protein. The sample lists roughly 200,000 distinct CDR3 sequences; around 95% were seen once. Sequenced sample: CD4+ T cells from PBMCs. All receptors derive from a human donor with multiple sclerosis.

The genes are TRBV29-1 and TRBJ2-1; D ambiguous. CDR1 and CDR2 (germline): SQVTM, ANQGSEA. This CDR3 is 12 amino acids long. V was clipped by 6 bases and J by 9 bases, with 15 bases between them. CDR3 nucleotides: TGCAGCGTGTTGACAACCCAAGGTGAGCAGTTCTTC. This codes for CSVLTTQGEQFF.

This chain links TRBV6-6 with TRBJ2-1; D unresolved. Germline lookup yields CDR1 MNHNY and CDR2 SVGAGI (reference sequence). Deletions cut 5 bases from V and 5 bases from J, with 7 bases between. CDR3 length: 12 amino acids. The CDR3 loop reads CASSPIDNEQFF. In DNA, the CDR3 is TGTGCCAGCAGTCCCATTGACAATGAGCAGTTCTTC.